These 28 T cell receptor beta chains were all obtained from the same sample, sequenced in a study of shared clonotypes between healthy human individuals. Using immunoSEQ multiplex PCR, the repertoire was profiled, and TCRdb retains in-frame clones only, with some absent. The data contain more than 2 million clones, approximately 96% of them seen just once; the ten biggest clones take up approximately 0.13%. The sequenced sample consisted of naive CD4+ T cells sorted from blood. Subset defined: CD45RA+ positively selected. These receptors all stem from a man aged 18 to 30 in good health.

The sample holds one count of this clone. The chain couples TRBV5-1 to TRBJ2-1, with 8 bases lining up with TRBD2. Germline CDR1 and CDR2: SGHRS and YFSETQ. The CDR3 contains 19 residues. After removal of 0 bases from V and 1 base from J, the junction contained 12 bases not matched to a gene. Here the CDR3 DNA reads TGCGCCAGCAGCTTGGGACGGGAGGGCCAAATAAGATCCTACAATGAGCAGTTCTTC. Amino acid sequence: CASSLGREGQIRSYNEQFF.

The CDR3 nucleotides are TGTGCCATCAGTGAGTCGTCGGGGACTTATAGCTCCTACAATGAGCAGTTCTTC. This gives the protein CAISESSGTYSSYNEQFF. The V gene is TRBV10-3, the J gene TRBJ2-1, with D tentatively TRBD2 (6 bases). Trimming took off 0 bases at V and 0 bases at J, with 15 bases between the two ends. This CDR3 region has 18 residues. Germline V gives CDR1 ENHRY, CDR2 SYGVKD.

The chain combines TRBV2 with TRBJ1-5; D possibly corresponds to TRBD1 (5 bases). There are 12 residues in the CDR3. With 10 bases removed from V and 6 bases from J, the gap between germline ends came to 13 bases. Germline V gene lookup returns CDR1 SNHLY and CDR2 FYNNEI. In DNA, the CDR3 is TGTGCCATCTCGACAGTTGGTCAGCCCCAGCATTTT. Its protein product is CAISTVGQPQHF.

The V and J genes are TRBV9 and TRBJ2-7; 10 bases align to TRBD2. Germline CDR1 and CDR2: SGDLS and YYNGEE. This CDR3 contains 15 residues. J lost 2 bases, V lost 2 bases, and 4 bases had no gene match. The CDR3 here is CASSVSSGSTYEQYF. CDR3 bases: TGTGCCAGCAGCGTGTCTAGCGGGAGTACCTACGAGCAGTACTTC.

Note on this clone: Other nucleotide sequences from this sample produce the same CDR3. V gene TRBV6-1 combines with J gene TRBJ2-7, with 12 bases aligning to TRBD2. V shed 6 bases and J 0 bases; nucleotides not matched to a gene: 0. The length of the CDR3 is 14 residues. Germline assignment: CDR1 MNHNS and CDR2 SASEGT. The CDR3 region is CASRGLAGSYEQYF. The CDR3 bases are TGTGCCAGCAGGGGACTAGCGGGCTCCTACGAGCAGTACTTC.

This chain uses TRBV15 with TRBJ1-5; D is unclear. The V end lost 1 base, the J end lost 7 bases, and 14 bases lay between the germline ends. Germline CDR1 and CDR2: LNHNV and YYDKDF (reference sequence). The CDR3 is made up of 15 amino acids. Here the CDR3 reads CATSRAGGPEQPQHF. The DNA of the CDR3 is TGTGCCACCAGCAGAGCAGGAGGCCCCGAGCAGCCCCAGCATTTT.

The chain carries TRBV5-1 and TRBJ1-6; possible D gene TRBD1, 5 bases. Germline CDR1 is SGHRS and CDR2 is YFSETQ. Trimming stripped 0 bases from V and 7 bases from J, with 20 bases between. The CDR3 consists of 18 residues. The CDR3 nucleotides read TGCGCCAGCAGCTTGGGATCGGCAGGGCAATTTGGGAATTCACCCCTCCACTTT. Its protein is CASSLGSAGQFGNSPLHF.

This clone showed up just once. The chain links TRBV6-5 to TRBJ2-1, with 7 positions matching TRBD1. From germline, CDR1 is MNHEY and CDR2 SVGAGI. This CDR3 region has 15 residues. With V trimmed by 6 bases and J by 5 bases, 10 bases remained unmatched. DNA of the CDR3: TGTGCCAGCAGCCGTGACAGGGTAAGGAACAATGAGCAGTTCTTC. Residues: CASSRDRVRNNEQFF.

The V call is TRBV9, the J call TRBJ2-5; 11 bases match TRBD2. V shed 0 bases and J 3 bases; nucleotides not matched to a gene: 7. The CDR3 runs to 17 residues. Germline assignment: CDR1 SGDLS and CDR2 YYNGEE. The CDR3 region is CASSVGPTSGDKETQYF. CDR3 nucleotides: TGTGCCAGCAGCGTAGGACCGACTAGCGGGGACAAAGAGACCCAGTACTTC.

The chain has TRBV6-6 and TRBJ1-2; D gene unclear. Trimming pared 2 bases from V and 8 bases from J, leaving 9 bases between. Looked up from germline, CDR1 is MNHNY and CDR2 is SVGAGI (reference sequence). The CDR3 contains 12 residues. CDR3 region: CASSYPQVGYTF. In DNA, the CDR3 is TGTGCCAGCAGTTACCCCCAGGTGGGCTACACCTTC.

This sequence joins TRBV10-1 and TRBJ2-5, with TRBD2 as a possible D gene (6 bases). Germline V lookup: CDR1 WNHNN, CDR2 SYGVQD (reference sequence). This CDR3 is 14 amino acids long. V dropped 2 bases and J dropped 5 bases, with 12 bases sitting between them. The CDR3 bases are TGCGCCAGCAGTGAGAATAGTGGGAGGGAGACCCAGTACTTC. Translating it yields CASSENSGRETQYF.

This clone was seen only once. V is TRBV4-1 and J is TRBJ1-2; possibly TRBD1 for D (5 bases). The CDR3 has 17 residues. Germline loops: CDR1 MGHRA, CDR2 YSYEKL. Trimming shortened V by 1 base and J by 3 bases, and 18 bases separated the two germline ends. The DNA of the CDR3 is TGCGCCAGCAGCCAAGGACTAGACCTGGGACGTTACTATGGCTACACCTTC. Amino acids: CASSQGLDLGRYYGYTF.

V and J are TRBV30 and TRBJ2-1; possible D gene TRBD2, 6 bases. The CDR3 loop spans 13 amino acids. Trimming took 1 base from V and 7 from J, leaving 11 bases between them. CDR1 is GTSNPN and CDR2 is SVGIG in the germline V gene (reference sequence). CDR3 loop: CAWSGQRVNEQFF. The CDR3, as DNA: TGTGCCTGGAGTGGACAGCGGGTAAATGAGCAGTTCTTC.

V is TRBV10-3 and J is TRBJ2-1, with D perhaps matching TRBD2 (5 bases). The CDR3 contains 14 residues. The V end lost 6 bases, the J end lost 7 bases, and 16 bases lay between the germline ends. The germline CDR1 and CDR2 sequences are ENHRY and SYGVKD. The CDR3 sequence: CAIRAGPQDNEQFF. The CDR3 DNA sequence: TGTGCCATCAGGGCGGGTCCTCAGGATAATGAGCAGTTCTTC.

The V gene is TRBV7-9, the J gene TRBJ1-5; maybe TRBD1 (5 bases). The V gene's germline CDR1 is SEHNR and CDR2 FQNEAQ (reference sequence). The ends were cut back, 1 base at V and 3 bases at J, with 10 bases in the middle. This CDR3 spans 15 amino acids. The CDR3 protein is CASSLGGSPNQPQHF. The CDR3 DNA reads TGTGCCAGCAGCTTAGGGGGGTCCCCCAATCAGCCCCAGCATTTT.

This clone came up once. The rearrangement joins TRBV10-3 to TRBJ2-2; unclear D gene. Germline CDR1 is ENHRY and CDR2 is SYGVKD. V gave up 4 bases and J gave up 4 bases, with 19 bases separating them. The CDR3 is 17 amino acids. DNA for the CDR3: TGTGCCATCAGTGTCACGGCGGCCAGCCGAAGCACCGGGGAGCTGTTTTTT. This sequence encodes CAISVTAASRSTGELFF.

The rearrangement joins TRBV7-2 to TRBJ1-1; D remains unclear. V was cut by 2 bases and J by 0 bases, with 7 bases left in between. Germline lookup yields CDR1 SGHTA and CDR2 FQGNSA. This CDR3 has 14 residues. The DNA for the CDR3 is TGTGCCAGCAGCTTAAGTGCTATGAACACTGAAGCTTTCTTT. Amino acids: CASSLSAMNTEAFF. Based on the CDR3 plus reference TRBV7-2 and TRBJ1-1, the full variable domain is GAGVSQSPSNKVTEKGKDVELRCDPISGHTALYWYRQSLGQGLEFLIYFQGNSAPDKSGLPSDRFSAERTGGSVSTLTIQRTQQEDSAVYLCASSLSAMNTEAFFGQGTRLTVV.

In this sample, this clone turned up once. The chain joins TRBV29-1 to TRBJ1-1; D call uncertain. The CDR3 runs to 14 residues. The V gene lost 3 bases and the J gene lost 0 bases, with 11 bases spanning the gap. Per the germline V gene, CDR1 is SQVTM and CDR2 is ANQGSEA. CDR3 region: CSVDRNGLNTEAFF. The CDR3 DNA reads as TGCAGCGTTGATAGGAACGGTTTGAACACTGAAGCTTTCTTT.

V is TRBV15 and J is TRBJ2-1; 7 positions match TRBD2. This CDR3 is 16 amino acids long. CDR1 and CDR2 from the germline V gene are LNHNV and YYDKDF (reference sequence). Losses at the gene ends were 1 base for V and 7 bases for J; bases not matched to a gene: 10. CDR3 protein: CATSRAFPTSKNEQFF. The CDR3 bases are TGTGCCACCAGCAGAGCTTTTCCGACTAGCAAGAATGAGCAGTTCTTC.

This chain connects TRBV10-2 to TRBJ2-5, with 10 bases that match TRBD2. The J segment lost 5 bases and the V segment lost 0 bases, leaving 9 bases of the junction unmatched. Per germline, CDR1 WSHSY and CDR2 SAAADI. The length of the CDR3 is 17 residues. The chain's CDR3 is CASSESTIAGGWETQYF. CDR3 bases: TGCGCCAGCAGTGAGTCGACCATAGCGGGGGGATGGGAGACCCAGTACTTC.

V gene TRBV4-1 combines with J gene TRBJ2-7; TRBD1 aligns across 8 bases. The germline gives CDR1 MGHRA, CDR2 YSYEKL. V lost 2 bases to trimming and J lost 6 bases; unmatched junction nucleotides: 9. The CDR3 runs 15 residues. This chain's CDR3 is CASSQTGTGRPEQYF. CDR3 bases: TGCGCCAGCAGCCAAACCGGGACAGGTCGACCCGAGCAGTACTTC.

The chain has TRBV10-3 and TRBJ2-3, with 11 bases lining up with TRBD2. The CDR3 covers 18 residues. V shed 0 bases and J 2 bases; nucleotides not matched to a gene: 7. Germline V gene lookup returns CDR1 ENHRY and CDR2 SYGVKD. CDR3 sequence reads: CAISESLAGGANTDTQYF. The CDR3 DNA sequence: TGTGCCATCAGTGAGTCTCTAGCGGGGGGCGCAAACACAGATACGCAGTATTTT.

This clone has more than one count but fewer than ten. The chain joins TRBV25-1 to TRBJ1-2; D might be TRBD1 (5 bases). The V end was cut by 8 bases, the J end by 2 bases, with 9 bases between. The germline V gene has CDR1 MGHDK and CDR2 SYGVNS. The CDR3 contains 12 residues. CDR3 nucleotide sequence: TGTGCCAGCTCCGGGGCGAACTATGGCTACACCTTC. The encoded protein is CASSGANYGYTF.

The chain uses TRBV6-5 and TRBJ1-1, with D unresolved. CDR3 length: 15 residues. With 7 bases removed from V and 1 base from J, the gap between germline ends came to 16 bases. Germline V gene sequence: CDR1 MNHEY, CDR2 SVGAGI. CDR3 region: CASNRGSHANTEAFF. As DNA, the CDR3 is TGTGCCAGCAATAGAGGCAGTCATGCGAACACTGAAGCTTTCTTT.

This clone was counted once. The chain is built from TRBV6-1 and TRBJ1-6, with D uncertain. CDR1 MNHNS and CDR2 SASEGT come from the germline V gene. This CDR3 is built from 14 residues. Trimming cost V 1 base and J 9 bases, with 10 bases left between them. CDR3 nucleotides: TGTGCCAGCAGTGAAGGACCGGTAGCTTCACCCCTCCACTTT. As protein: CASSEGPVASPLHF.

The J gene is TRBJ2-7, the V gene TRBV7-2; no firm D call. Per the germline V gene, CDR1 is SGHTA and CDR2 is FQGNSA. V shed 3 bases and J shed 0 bases, with 12 bases lying between them. The CDR3 consists of 15 residues. The CDR3 loop reads CASSFLGKSSYEQYF. The DNA for the CDR3 is TGTGCCAGCAGCTTCCTAGGGAAAAGCTCCTACGAGCAGTACTTC.

The V gene is TRBV27, the J gene TRBJ1-5; D gene ambiguous. The CDR3 contains 15 residues. The germline V gene has CDR1 MNHEY and CDR2 SMNVEV (reference sequence). V lost 4 bases and J lost 7, with 17 bases in between. The CDR3 is CASSSLEGSGQPQHF. CDR3 sequence (DNA): TGTGCCAGCAGTTCCCTAGAGGGATCGGGGCAGCCCCAGCATTTT.

The chain employs TRBV7-9 and TRBJ2-7; D is unresolved. The CDR3 covers 13 residues. CDR1 and CDR2 from the germline V gene are SEHNR and FQNEAQ (reference sequence). The V and J ends lost 5 bases and 9 bases respectively, with 17 bases between them. The CDR3, as DNA: TGTGCCAGCAGCGTGAGTGTCTTGGAACGGCAGTACTTC. Protein product: CASSVSVLERQYF.